The 19 T cell receptor beta chains below were found in one sample sequenced in a study of metastatic and nonmetastatic thyroid tumors. Patients were all untreated before their thyroid surgery. Through MiXCR, TCRdb re-clonotyped the PCR reads. The sample has under 20,000 clones, around 30% seen once. Sequenced sample: tumor tissue. Receptors originate from a male donor with papillary thyroid cancer or a benign thyroid nodule (not recorded which). Some clones in this sample may be carry-over from other donors' samples.

The V call is TRBV19, the J call TRBJ1-1; 7 bases match TRBD1. Germline CDR1 is LNHDA and CDR2 is SQIVND (reference sequence). The CDR3 spans 18 residues. The V and J ends lost 5 bases and 3 bases, in that order; junction bases with no gene match: 18. The CDR3 spells CASSRRSAGGPLYTEAFF. The DNA for the CDR3 is TGTGCCAGTAGTCGGAGGTCGGCAGGGGGTCCCTTATACACTGAAGCTTTCTTT.

This clone was counted many times. The rearrangement joins TRBV29-1 to TRBJ2-5; 9 bases agree with TRBD2. Germline V gene data show CDR1 as SQVTM and CDR2 as ANQGSEA. This CDR3 has 15 residues. V lost 4 bases to trimming and J lost 5 bases; unmatched junction nucleotides: 11. The DNA for the CDR3 is TGCAGCGTTGGAAAGCCGGGACTAGCACGGGAGACCCAGTACTTC. This translates into CSVGKPGLARETQYF.

This chain links TRBV30 with TRBJ2-7; D may correspond to TRBD1 or TRBD2 (5 bases each). CDR1 GTSNPN and CDR2 SVGIG come from the germline V gene (reference sequence). V was cut by 1 base and J by 7 bases, with 8 bases left in between. The CDR3 is made up of 11 amino acids. The CDR3 sequence is CAWSGGREQYF. The CDR3 DNA reads TGTGCCTGGAGTGGGGGGAGAGAGCAGTACTTC. Full variable domain (outside the CDR3, taken from reference TRBV30 and TRBJ2-7): SQTIHQWPATLVQPVGSPLSLECTVEGTSNPNLYWYRQAAGRGLQLLFYSVGIGQISSEVPQNLSASRPQDRQFILSSKKLLLSDSGFYLCAWSGGREQYFGPGTRLTVT.

This clone was seen many times. The chain couples TRBV7-2 to TRBJ1-1; D is undetermined. Looked up from germline, CDR1 is SGHTA and CDR2 is FQGNSA. This CDR3 contains 13 residues. Trimming removed 2 bases at V and 1 base at J, with 5 bases between. CDR3 nucleotide sequence: TGTGCCAGCAGCTTAACCACGAACACTGAAGCTTTCTTT. Residues: CASSLTTNTEAFF. Complete variable domain (other parts from reference TRBV7-2 and TRBJ1-1): GAGVSQSPSNKVTEKGKDVELRCDPISGHTALYWYRQSLGQGLEFLIYFQGNSAPDKSGLPSDRFSAERTGGSVSTLTIQRTQQEDSAVYLCASSLTTNTEAFFGQGTRLTVV.

The rearrangement joins TRBV11-2 to TRBJ1-1; TRBD1 aligns across 10 bases. This CDR3 contains 15 residues. After removal of 2 bases from V and 7 bases from J, the junction contained 7 bases not matched to a gene. Germline V gene data show CDR1 as SGHAT and CDR2 as FQNNGV. CDR3 sequence: CASSLRGQGLIEAFF. The DNA for the CDR3 is TGTGCCAGCAGCTTAAGGGGACAGGGGCTAATTGAAGCTTTCTTT.

The CDR3 is CASSSPGQRGYEQYF. The CDR3 DNA reads as TGTGCCAGCAGCTCCCCAGGACAGAGGGGGTACGAGCAGTACTTC. The chain employs TRBV5-5 and TRBJ2-7, with D maybe TRBD1 (6 bases). The CDR3 spans 15 residues. Germline V gives CDR1 SGHKS, CDR2 YYEKEE (reference sequence). The V end lost 3 bases, the J end lost 4 bases, and 17 bases lay between the germline ends.

In this sample, this clone turned up many times. The chain joins TRBV3-1 to TRBJ1-5; D remains unclear. V lost 1 base and J lost 0, with 7 bases in between. CDR1 LGHDT and CDR2 YNNKEL come from the germline V gene (reference sequence). The CDR3 contains 15 residues. The CDR3 protein is CASSQGGYSNQPQHF. The CDR3 region has the DNA TGTGCCAGCAGCCAAGGGGGATATAGCAATCAGCCCCAGCATTTT.

The rearrangement uses TRBV28 and TRBJ2-7; 12 nucleotides line up with TRBD2. CDR3 length: 17 residues. After removal of 2 bases from V and 1 base from J, the junction contained 6 bases not matched to a gene. Germline CDR1 is MDHEN and CDR2 is SYDVKM. Here the CDR3 reads CASSLTRTSGTSYEQYF. The CDR3 DNA follows: TGTGCCAGCAGTTTAACCCGGACTAGCGGGACTTCCTACGAGCAGTACTTC.

As for this clone: One junction end does not reproduce the germline sequence, and a read error may be involved. The genes are TRBV11-2 and TRBJ2-7, with D possibly TRBD2 on 5 matching bases. Germline CDR1 is SGHAT and CDR2 is FQNNGV. The CDR3 has 13 residues. The CDR3 nucleotides read TGTGCCAGCATCTTAGTAGGAGGCTACGAGCAGTACTTC. As protein: CASILVGGYEQYF.

The V and J genes are TRBV20-1 and TRBJ2-1; possibly TRBD2 for D (6 bases). Germline lookup yields CDR1 DFQATT and CDR2 SNEGSKA (reference sequence). The CDR3 contains 14 residues. V was pared by 0 bases and J by 15 bases, with 21 bases between. The CDR3 loop is CSARDFTSHNDRFF. Here the CDR3 DNA reads TGCAGTGCTAGAGATTTTACTAGCCACAATGATCGGTTCTTC.

This clone has more than one count but fewer than ten. The chain joins TRBV19 to TRBJ2-2; 11 bases match TRBD1. In germline, CDR1 is LNHDA, CDR2 SQIVND (reference sequence). After removal of 10 bases from V and 8 bases from J, the junction contained 6 bases not matched to a gene. CDR3 size: 13 residues. The CDR3 DNA is TGTGCCACCTCGGACAGGGGGCCTGGGGAGCTGTTTTTT. Translating gives CATSDRGPGELFF.

This chain uses TRBV6-6 with TRBJ2-3; 11 positions agree with TRBD2. Germline assignment: CDR1 MNHNY and CDR2 SVGAGI (reference sequence). The CDR3 is made up of 17 amino acids. V was clipped by 6 bases and J by 2 bases; unmatched bases: 10. The chain's CDR3 is CASSFSGRVISTDTQYF. CDR3 bases: TGTGCCAGCAGCTTTAGCGGGAGGGTAATATCCACAGATACGCAGTATTTT.

This clone was recorded many times. The chain couples TRBV19 to TRBJ1-1; D uncertain. Germline V gene data show CDR1 as LNHDA and CDR2 as SQIVND (reference sequence). CDR3 size: 14 residues. Trimming pared 2 bases from V and 1 base from J, leaving 8 bases between. The CDR3 region is CASSISSPNTEAFF. In DNA, the CDR3 is TGTGCCAGTAGTATATCGTCCCCGAACACTGAAGCTTTCTTT.

This clone was seen many times. The chain joins TRBV28 to TRBJ2-3; no clear D gene. CDR1 MDHEN and CDR2 SYDVKM come from the germline V gene. The germline V and J ends were trimmed by 4 bases and 2 bases, with 13 bases remaining between them. This CDR3 spans 15 amino acids. DNA of the CDR3: TGTGCCAGCAGTTCCCCACCACAGATCACAGATACGCAGTATTTT. Amino acids: CASSSPPQITDTQYF.

This clone was counted only a few times. An end of the junction differs from the germline gene, which may be a read error. The chain carries TRBV19 and TRBJ2-7; possibly TRBD2 for D (6 bases). CDR3 length: 13 amino acids. Germline V gene lookup returns CDR1 LNHDA and CDR2 SQIVND (reference sequence). CDR3 in amino acids: CASDGGEPYEQYF. The CDR3 DNA follows: TGTGCCAGCGACGGCGGGGAGCCCTATGAGCAGTACTTC.

In its sample, this clone was seen a few times. One junction end does not reproduce the germline sequence, and a read error may be involved. The chain recombines TRBV24-1 with TRBJ2-1; possibly TRBD2 for D (6 bases). The CDR3 spans 16 residues. Germline CDR1 reads KGHDR; CDR2 reads SFDVKD. Written as DNA, the CDR3 is TGTGCCACCAGTGATTTCTCAGCGGGTTTTCGCAATAAGCAGTTCTTC. Amino acids: CATSDFSAGFRNKQFF.

The chain is built from TRBV28 and TRBJ2-7, with 9 bases aligning to TRBD1. This CDR3 spans 16 amino acids. From germline, CDR1 is MDHEN and CDR2 SYDVKM. V dropped 2 bases and J dropped 4; count of bases not matched to a gene: 9. The CDR3 reads CASSLGPYRGHYEQYF. The CDR3 region has the DNA TGTGCCAGCAGTTTAGGTCCCTACAGGGGGCATTACGAGCAGTACTTC.

This clone was observed many times. The chain employs TRBV9 and TRBJ2-3; 7 nucleotides line up with TRBD2. Germline assignment: CDR1 SGDLS and CDR2 YYNGEE. V lost 3 bases, J lost 2 bases, and 6 bases stayed unmatched. CDR3 length: 15 amino acids. DNA for the CDR3: TGTGCCAGCAGCGCTACCGGGACTAACACAGATACGCAGTATTTT. Protein sequence: CASSATGTNTDTQYF.

This clone showed up just a few times. V usage is TRBV27 and J usage is TRBJ2-7, with a tentative D call TRBD2 (6 bases). Trimming cost V 8 bases and J 2 bases, with 13 bases left between them. There are 13 residues in the CDR3. In germline, CDR1 is MNHEY, CDR2 SMNVEV (reference sequence). The chain's CDR3 is CASQDYLTYEQYF. In DNA form, the CDR3 reads TGTGCCAGCCAGGACTACCTAACCTACGAGCAGTACTTC.